One and the same sample provided the 20 T cell receptor beta chains below, sequenced in a study of T cell responses to AZD1222 COVID-19 vaccine. Clones were read by immunoSEQ multiplex PCR, and TCRdb kept only the in-frame ones, dropping some. The top ten hold 10% to 15% of the sample, which has around 130,000 clones, 70% to 90% seen once. This specimen consisted of peripheral blood, obtained on day 0 of AZD1222 vaccination. All receptors come from an adult in good health.

The chain is built from TRBV5-1 and TRBJ1-6; unclear D gene. The V gene lost 4 bases and the J gene lost 4 bases, with 18 bases spanning the gap. This CDR3 is 17 amino acids long. Per the germline V gene, CDR1 is SGHRS and CDR2 is YFSETQ. For the CDR3, the DNA is TGCGCCAGCAGCCCGACTCCGGGAGGCGGTTATAATTCACCCCTCCACTTT. It codes for CASSPTPGGGYNSPLHF.

The rearrangement links TRBV11-3 to TRBJ2-7, with 13 bases identical to TRBD2. The length of the CDR3 is 18 residues. After removal of 7 bases from V and 0 bases from J, the junction contained 12 bases not matched to a gene. Germline V CDR1 and CDR2: SGHNT, YENEEA. CDR3 in DNA: TGTGCCAGCACCCTAGACGGACTAGCGGGGGACCTCTCCTACGAGCAGTACTTC. It specifies CASTLDGLAGDLSYEQYF.

This chain uses TRBV29-1 with TRBJ2-6, with a possible D match to TRBD1 (5 bases). V was clipped by 2 bases and J by 0 bases, with 11 bases between them. Germline lookup yields CDR1 SQVTM and CDR2 ANQGSEA. The CDR3 is 16 amino acids. The chain's CDR3 is CSVETTRDSGANVLTF. The CDR3 nucleotides read TGCAGCGTTGAAACTACCAGGGACTCTGGGGCCAACGTCCTGACTTTC.

The V and J genes are TRBV7-9 and TRBJ2-5; D gene ambiguous. This CDR3 contains 14 residues. From germline, CDR1 is SEHNR and CDR2 FQNEAQ (reference sequence). Trimming shortened V by 5 bases and J by 4 bases, and 14 bases separated the two germline ends. The chain's CDR3 is CASSHEGFRETQYF. CDR3 coding DNA: TGTGCCAGCAGCCACGAAGGTTTCCGAGAGACCCAGTACTTC.

The chain carries TRBV2 and TRBJ1-5; TRBD1 aligns across 7 bases. The CDR3 runs 15 residues. Germline V gives CDR1 SNHLY, CDR2 FYNNEI. J gave up 3 bases and V 2 bases, and 4 bases lay outside the gene matches. CDR3 region: CASSEIDRVNQPQHF. The DNA for the CDR3 is TGTGCCAGCAGTGAAATCGACAGGGTCAATCAGCCCCAGCATTTT.

V usage is TRBV27 and J usage is TRBJ1-1; D call uncertain. There are 14 residues in the CDR3. CDR1 and CDR2 from the germline V gene are MNHEY and SMNVEV (reference sequence). The V end lost 4 bases, the J end lost 2 bases, and 11 bases lay between the germline ends. In DNA form, the CDR3 reads TGTGCCAGCAGTTCCCGCAGCCTAAACACTGAAGCTTTCTTT. Protein sequence: CASSSRSLNTEAFF.

CDR3 DNA sequence: TGCGCCAGCAGCTTGGGGACACCTGTATTGGGAGCTTTCTTT. Its translation is CASSLGTPVLGAFF. The rearrangement uses TRBV5-1 and TRBJ1-1; a weak D match, TRBD1 (5 bases). Germline assignment: CDR1 SGHRS and CDR2 YFSETQ. The CDR3 has 14 amino acids. V was trimmed by 0 bases and J by 10 bases, leaving 16 bases between them.

This sequence joins TRBV27 and TRBJ2-7, with D uncertain. Germline V gene lookup returns CDR1 MNHEY and CDR2 SMNVEV (reference sequence). The germline V and J ends were trimmed by 7 bases and 2 bases, with 9 bases remaining between them. The CDR3 is made up of 12 amino acids. The chain's CDR3 is CASTVRTYEQYF. The CDR3 bases are TGTGCCAGCACCGTCCGGACCTACGAGCAGTACTTC.

This chain links TRBV5-6 with TRBJ1-3; 12 bases align to TRBD1. The CDR3 sequence is 17 residues long. From germline, CDR1 is SGHDT and CDR2 YYEEEE. The J segment lost 3 bases and the V segment lost 4 bases, leaving 8 bases of the junction unmatched. This chain's CDR3 is CASSRPGQGARGNTIYF. The CDR3 nucleotides read TGTGCCAGCAGCCGACCGGGACAGGGGGCGCGTGGAAACACCATATATTTT.

The chain combines TRBV5-1 with TRBJ2-2; TRBD2 matches 9 bases. Germline V gene lookup returns CDR1 SGHRS and CDR2 YFSETQ. V trimming: 0 bases; J trimming: 5 bases; junction bases outside the gene matches: 2. The CDR3 covers 15 residues. CDR3 sequence: CASSLGSGSTGELFF. The CDR3, as DNA: TGCGCCAGCAGCTTGGGTAGCGGGAGTACCGGGGAGCTGTTTTTT.

This sequence joins TRBV7-2 and TRBJ1-1, with D perhaps TRBD1 (5 bases). CDR1 SGHTA and CDR2 FQGNSA come from the germline V gene. V gave up 5 bases and J gave up 4 bases, with 14 bases separating them. This CDR3 is 14 amino acids long. This CDR3 reads CASSPPGGITEAFF. As DNA, the CDR3 is TGTGCCAGCAGCCCCCCTGGGGGGATCACTGAAGCTTTCTTT.

This sequence joins TRBV27 and TRBJ2-7, with D possibly TRBD2 on 6 matching bases. The CDR3 loop spans 17 amino acids. V lost 4 bases, J lost 0 bases, and 19 bases lay in between. Germline values: CDR1 MNHEY, CDR2 SMNVEV (reference sequence). CDR3 bases: TGTGCCAGCAGTTCGGCGGGGTCGACTCCCAGCTCCTACGAGCAGTACTTC. Translated, it gives CASSSAGSTPSSYEQYF.

The chain is built from TRBV4-1 and TRBJ2-5, with 9 bases that match TRBD2. CDR1 is MGHRA, CDR2 YSYEKL, per germline. The trim removed 0 bases at V and 0 bases at J, leaving 5 bases unmatched. This CDR3 spans 17 amino acids. CDR3 loop: CASSQDVSGRYQETQYF. The CDR3 DNA is TGCGCCAGCAGCCAAGATGTAAGCGGGAGGTACCAAGAGACCCAGTACTTC.

The gene calls are TRBV6-5 and TRBJ1-2, with D unclear. Trimming pared 4 bases from V and 2 bases from J, leaving 11 bases between. CDR3 length equals 14 residues. Germline V gives CDR1 MNHEY, CDR2 SVGAGI. The CDR3 DNA follows: TGTGCCAGCAGTTCCTCGGTTAGAAACTATGGCTACACCTTC. Translation gives CASSSSVRNYGYTF.

The gene calls are TRBV7-2 and TRBJ2-7, with D unresolved. V was clipped by 1 base and J by 0 bases, with 10 bases between them. Germline-derived CDR1 and CDR2 are SGHTA and FQGNSA. The CDR3 has 15 amino acids. This CDR3 reads CASSLVGSSSYEQYF. In DNA, the CDR3 is TGTGCCAGCAGCTTAGTGGGTTCCAGCTCCTACGAGCAGTACTTC.

A single count supports this clone. The chain joins TRBV19 to TRBJ1-3, with TRBD1 as a possible D gene (6 bases). The CDR3 length is 16 residues. The V gene's germline CDR1 is LNHDA and CDR2 SQIVND (reference sequence). V dropped 4 bases and J dropped 1 base, with 14 bases sitting between them. CDR3 region: CASSTPGARSGNTIYF. For the CDR3, the DNA is TGTGCCAGTAGTACCCCAGGGGCTAGGTCTGGAAACACCATATATTTT.

V usage is TRBV27 and J usage is TRBJ2-7, with 10 bases matching TRBD2. Germline CDR1 reads MNHEY; CDR2 reads SMNVEV (reference sequence). The V segment lost 2 bases and the J segment 1 base; nucleotides outside the gene matches: 5. This CDR3 has 16 amino acids. The DNA of the CDR3 is TGTGCCAGCAGTTTACTAAGTAGCGGGGGGTCCTACGAGCAGTACTTC. Its translation: CASSLLSSGGSYEQYF.

This clone was counted a few times. The chain combines TRBV10-1 with TRBJ2-1; perhaps TRBD2 as D (6 bases). This CDR3 is 12 amino acids long. The germline gives CDR1 WNHNN, CDR2 SYGVQD (reference sequence). Between the trimmed V and J ends, which lost 8 bases and 6 bases, there was a span of 11 bases. The CDR3 DNA reads as TGCGCCAGCGGGACTCTAATCAATGAGCAGTTCTTC. Protein: CASGTLINEQFF.

V usage is TRBV10-3 and J usage is TRBJ2-7; TRBD1 matches at 9 bases. Germline loops: CDR1 ENHRY, CDR2 SYGVKD. J was trimmed by 3 bases and V by 6 bases; bases with no gene match: 6. CDR3 length: 14 residues. The CDR3 DNA sequence: TGTGCCATCAGGGCGACAGGGGGTTACTACGAGCAGTACTTC. Protein: CAIRATGGYYEQYF.

The V gene is TRBV7-9, the J gene TRBJ2-7; D may be TRBD1 (6 bases). V lost 5 bases, J lost 5 bases, and 16 bases lay in between. Germline CDR1 reads SEHNR; CDR2 reads FQNEAQ (reference sequence). The CDR3 runs to 14 residues. The CDR3 is CASSTTGTRNEQYF. In nucleotides, the CDR3 is TGTGCCAGCAGCACCACAGGGACGCGGAACGAGCAGTACTTC.